This T cell receptor (beta chain) is drawn from a study of blood T cell repertoires in COVID-19. Study as a whole: Nucleic acid was either cDNA or gDNA, and it came from T cells, B-cell-depleted T cells, or PBMCs.

TCRdb keeps only in-frame clones here, not all; method: immunoSEQ multiplex PCR. The table includes 270,000 or so clones, 80% to 90% detected once. In this sample, this clone turned up a few times. The sequencing input was peripheral blood. This receptor was identified in a woman younger than 45 with active or convalescent COVID-19.

The CDR3 coding sequence is TGTGCCAGCAGCATTACCTACAGGGGTACTGAAGCTTTCTTT. It is translated as CASSITYRGTEAFF. The gene calls are TRBV9 and TRBJ1-1; 7 nucleotides agree with TRBD1. The V gene end was trimmed by 4 bases and the J gene end by 5 bases; junction bases not matched to a gene: 8. The length of the CDR3 is 14 residues. Germline CDR1 reads SGDLS; CDR2 reads YYNGEE.